This T cell receptor beta chain was found in a study of early T cells in non-severe SARS-CoV-2 infection. Study-wide findings and caveats: Anti-spike CD8 responses were favored in VDJdb matching, and private and CD4 specificities were missed.

TCRdb reprocessed the 5' RACE reads via MiXCR and lists one record per CDR3 protein. The table has 25,000 to 30,000 distinct CDR3 sequences, 3.5% to 4.5% seen once. This clonotype was seen only a few times. As yet, its antigen is unknown. Unmatched junction bases numbered 16, after V lost 6 bases and J lost 2 bases. In germline, CDR1 is KGHSH, CDR2 LQKENI. There are 18 residues in the CDR3. The sample comprised whole blood. The clonotype was recovered from an adult who was a healthcare worker with PCR-confirmed SARS-CoV-2 infection or an uninfected control (not recorded which). The chain combines TRBV18 with TRBJ2-5; TRBD2 agrees at 9 bases. Here the CDR3 reads CASSRFIEVAGAQETQYF. CDR3 bases: TGTGCCAGCTCCCGCTTCATCGAGGTAGCGGGGGCACAAGAGACCCAGTACTTC. Full variable domain (rest looked up from reference TRBV18 and TRBJ2-5): NAGVMQNPRHLVRRRGQEARLRCSPMKGHSHVYWYRQLPEEGLKFMVYLQKENIIDESGMPKERFSAEFPKEGPSILRIQQVVRGDSAAYFCASSRFIEVAGAQETQYFGPGTRLLVL.